This TCR beta chain was retrieved from a study of spatial heterogeneity in lung cancer. Germline V gene lookup returns CDR1 SEHNR and CDR2 FQNEAQ (reference sequence). The V end lost 5 bases, the J end lost 0 bases, and 14 bases lay between the germline ends. This CDR3 spans 16 amino acids. Via MiXCR, TCRdb re-called the 5' RACE reads, giving one row per CDR3 protein. The data show roughly 79,000 distinct CDR3 sequences, roughly 12% seen once. This clonotype was picked up many times. Time point in this sample: sample taken at primary tumor resection. The input material, whole RNA from tumor, nontumor lung or frozen PBMC, was sequenced unsorted. A total of approximately 75 untreated early-stage non-small cell lung cancer patients served as donors.

The specimen comprised PBMCs, sampled at surgery. The receptor comes from a male donor with early-stage non-small cell lung cancer. The chain employs TRBV7-9 and TRBJ1-3; D is unresolved. The CDR3 DNA reads TGTGCCAGCAGCCCCCCACTTAAGGGCTCTGGAAACACCATATATTTT. Protein product: CASSPPLKGSGNTIYF.